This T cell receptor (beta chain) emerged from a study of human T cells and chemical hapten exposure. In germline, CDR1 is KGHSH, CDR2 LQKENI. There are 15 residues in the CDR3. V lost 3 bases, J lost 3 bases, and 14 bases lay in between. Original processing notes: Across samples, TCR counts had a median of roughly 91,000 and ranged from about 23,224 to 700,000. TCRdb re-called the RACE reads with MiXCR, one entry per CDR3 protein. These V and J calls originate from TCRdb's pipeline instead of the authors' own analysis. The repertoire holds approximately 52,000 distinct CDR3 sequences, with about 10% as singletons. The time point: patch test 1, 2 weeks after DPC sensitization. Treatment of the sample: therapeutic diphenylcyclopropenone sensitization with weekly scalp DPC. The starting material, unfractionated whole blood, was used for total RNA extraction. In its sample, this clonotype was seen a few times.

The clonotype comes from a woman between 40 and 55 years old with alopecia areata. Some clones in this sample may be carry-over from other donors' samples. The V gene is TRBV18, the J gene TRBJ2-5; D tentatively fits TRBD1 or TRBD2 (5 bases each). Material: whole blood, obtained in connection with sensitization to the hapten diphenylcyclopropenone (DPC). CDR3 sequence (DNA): TGTGCCAGCTCACCGGGGGACGGGCGGGAAGAGACCCAGTACTTC. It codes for CASSPGDGREETQYF. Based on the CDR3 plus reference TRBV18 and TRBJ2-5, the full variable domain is NAGVMQNPRHLVRRRGQEARLRCSPMKGHSHVYWYRQLPEEGLKFMVYLQKENIIDESGMPKERFSAEFPKEGPSILRIQQVVRGDSAAYFCASSPGDGREETQYFGPGTRLLVL.